The entry that follows covers one T cell receptor (beta chain) sequence. Its specificity is unknown. MiXCR, run by TCRdb on the RT-PCR reads, gives a single entry per CDR3 protein. Altogether hundreds of thousands of distinct CDR3 sequences are present, about 11% being singletons, with the ten largest covering roughly a tenth. This sample stems from a study of response to subunit inactivated influenza vaccine. General study results and limits: The authors suggested that every seasonal influenza vaccination recruits few new T cells.

Germline V gene lookup returns CDR1 SQVTM and CDR2 ANQGSEA. V shed 6 bases and J shed 1 base, with 15 bases lying between them. CDR3 length: 14 amino acids. The sequencing used PBMCs from blood, collected on the day of vaccination. This TCR was sampled from a man aged 50-60 years who received an inactivated influenza vaccine. The chain joins TRBV29-1 to TRBJ2-5, with no clear D. For the CDR3, the DNA is TGCAGCGTCACAATTGGACGGAGCCAAGAGACCCAGTACTTC. Its translation is CSVTIGRSQETQYF.